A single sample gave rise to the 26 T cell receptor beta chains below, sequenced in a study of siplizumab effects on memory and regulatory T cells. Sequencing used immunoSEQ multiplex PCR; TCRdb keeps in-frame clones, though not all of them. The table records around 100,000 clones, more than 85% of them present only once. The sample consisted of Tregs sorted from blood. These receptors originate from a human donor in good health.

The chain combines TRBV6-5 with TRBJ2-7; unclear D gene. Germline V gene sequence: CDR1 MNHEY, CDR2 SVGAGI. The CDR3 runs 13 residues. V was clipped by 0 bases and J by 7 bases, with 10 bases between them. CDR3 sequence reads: CASSYSFKDEQYF. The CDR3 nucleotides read TGTGCCAGCAGTTACTCGTTCAAGGATGAGCAGTACTTC.

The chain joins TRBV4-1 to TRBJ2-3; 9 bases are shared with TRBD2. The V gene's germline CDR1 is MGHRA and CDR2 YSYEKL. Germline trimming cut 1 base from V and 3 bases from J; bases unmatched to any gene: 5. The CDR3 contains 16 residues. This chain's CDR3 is CASSQVAAGGTDTQYF. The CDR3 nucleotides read TGCGCCAGCAGCCAAGTGGCAGCGGGAGGTACAGATACGCAGTATTTT.

The CDR3 loop reads CASSSNPGNTIYF. The CDR3, as DNA: TGTGCCAGCAGCTCTAATCCCGGAAACACCATATATTTT. The rearrangement uses TRBV7-3 and TRBJ1-3; unclear D gene. CDR1 and CDR2 from the germline V gene are SGHTA and FQGTGA. V was shortened by 4 bases and J by 4 bases, with 8 bases between the two germline ends. The length of the CDR3 is 13 residues.

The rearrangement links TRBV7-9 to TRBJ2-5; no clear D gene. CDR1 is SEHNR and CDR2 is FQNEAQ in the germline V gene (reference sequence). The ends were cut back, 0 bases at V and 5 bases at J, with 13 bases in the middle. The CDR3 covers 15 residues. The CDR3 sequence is CASSLALRAGETQYF. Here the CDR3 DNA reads TGTGCCAGCAGCTTAGCGCTCCGGGCCGGGGAGACCCAGTACTTC.

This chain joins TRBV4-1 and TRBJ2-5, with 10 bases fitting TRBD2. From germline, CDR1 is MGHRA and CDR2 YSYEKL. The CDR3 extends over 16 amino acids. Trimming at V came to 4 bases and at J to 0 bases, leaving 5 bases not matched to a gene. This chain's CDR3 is CASSRTSGDHQETQYF. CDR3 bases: TGCGCCAGCAGCCGAACTAGCGGGGACCACCAAGAGACCCAGTACTTC.

The CDR3 protein is CASRPGQSYEQYF. For the CDR3, the DNA is TGTGCCAGCAGACCCGGACAGTCCTACGAGCAGTACTTC. The V gene is TRBV6-5, the J gene TRBJ2-7; possible D gene TRBD1, 6 bases. The CDR3 totals 13 residues. V gave up 6 bases and J gave up 1 base, with 10 bases separating them. The V gene's germline CDR1 is MNHEY and CDR2 SVGAGI.

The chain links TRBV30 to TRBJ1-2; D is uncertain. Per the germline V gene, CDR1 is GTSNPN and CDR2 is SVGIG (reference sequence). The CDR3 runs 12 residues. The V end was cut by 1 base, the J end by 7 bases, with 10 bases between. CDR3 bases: TGTGCCTGGAGTGCATTGACATTTGGCTACACCTTC. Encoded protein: CAWSALTFGYTF.

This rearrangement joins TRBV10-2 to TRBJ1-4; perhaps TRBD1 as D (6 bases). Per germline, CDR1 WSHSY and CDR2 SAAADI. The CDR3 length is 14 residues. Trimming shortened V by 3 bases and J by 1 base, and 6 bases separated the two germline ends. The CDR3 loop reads CASSEGGTNEKLFF. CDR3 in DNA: TGCGCCAGCAGTGAAGGGGGAACTAATGAAAAACTGTTTTTT.

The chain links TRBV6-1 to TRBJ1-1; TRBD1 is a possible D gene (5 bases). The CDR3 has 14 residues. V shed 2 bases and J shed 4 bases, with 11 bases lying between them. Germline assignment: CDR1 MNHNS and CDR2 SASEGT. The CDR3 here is CASSEIGAGTEAFF. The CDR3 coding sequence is TGTGCCAGCAGTGAAATTGGGGCCGGCACTGAAGCTTTCTTT.

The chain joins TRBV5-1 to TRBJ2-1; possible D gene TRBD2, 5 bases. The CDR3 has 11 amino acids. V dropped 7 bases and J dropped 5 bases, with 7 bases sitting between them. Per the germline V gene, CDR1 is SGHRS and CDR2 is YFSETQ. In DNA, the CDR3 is TGCGCCAGCGGGGAGAACAATGAGCAGTTCTTC. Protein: CASGENNEQFF.

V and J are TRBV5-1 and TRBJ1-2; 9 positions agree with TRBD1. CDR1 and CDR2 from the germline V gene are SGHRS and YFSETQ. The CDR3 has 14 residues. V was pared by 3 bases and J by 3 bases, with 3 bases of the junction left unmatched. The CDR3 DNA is TGCGCCAGCAGCTGGGACAGGGTAGACTATGGCTACACCTTC. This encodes CASSWDRVDYGYTF.

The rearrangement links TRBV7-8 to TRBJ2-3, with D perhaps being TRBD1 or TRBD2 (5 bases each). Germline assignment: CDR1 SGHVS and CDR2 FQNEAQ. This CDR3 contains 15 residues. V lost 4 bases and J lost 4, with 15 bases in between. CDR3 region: CASSSPGSFADTQYF. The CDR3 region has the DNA TGTGCCAGCAGCTCTCCAGGGAGTTTCGCAGATACGCAGTATTTT. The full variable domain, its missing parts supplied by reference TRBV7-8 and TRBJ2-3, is GAGVSQSPRYKVAKRGQDVALRCDPISGHVSLFWYQQALGQGPEFLTYFQNEAQLDKSGLPSDRFFAERPEGSVSTLKIQRTQQEDSAVYLCASSSPGSFADTQYFGPGTRLTVL.

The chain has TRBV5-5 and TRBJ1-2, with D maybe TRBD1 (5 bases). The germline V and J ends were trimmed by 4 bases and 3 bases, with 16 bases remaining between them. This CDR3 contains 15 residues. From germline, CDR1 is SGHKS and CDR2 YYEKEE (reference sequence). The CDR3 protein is CASSPIVGTDYGYTF. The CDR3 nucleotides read TGTGCCAGCAGCCCCATAGTAGGGACGGACTATGGCTACACCTTC.

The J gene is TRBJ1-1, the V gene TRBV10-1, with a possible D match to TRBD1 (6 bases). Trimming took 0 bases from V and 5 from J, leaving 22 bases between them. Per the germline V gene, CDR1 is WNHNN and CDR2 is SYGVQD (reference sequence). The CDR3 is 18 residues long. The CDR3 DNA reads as TGCGCCAGCAGTGAGTCCTGGGTCACAGGGAAGAGAAATACTGAAGCTTTCTTT. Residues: CASSESWVTGKRNTEAFF.

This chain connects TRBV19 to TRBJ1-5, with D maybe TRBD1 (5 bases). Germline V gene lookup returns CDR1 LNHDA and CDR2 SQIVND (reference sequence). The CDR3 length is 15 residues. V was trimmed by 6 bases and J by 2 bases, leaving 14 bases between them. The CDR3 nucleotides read TGTGCCAGTAGCGCCCAAGGCAGGGGCAATCAGCCCCAGCATTTT. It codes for CASSAQGRGNQPQHF.

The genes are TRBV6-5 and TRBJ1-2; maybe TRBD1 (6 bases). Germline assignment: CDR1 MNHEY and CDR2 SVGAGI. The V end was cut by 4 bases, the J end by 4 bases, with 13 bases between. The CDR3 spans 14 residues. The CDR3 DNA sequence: TGTGCCAGCAGTTCCCCCGGACAGACCTATGGCTACACCTTC. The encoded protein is CASSSPGQTYGYTF.

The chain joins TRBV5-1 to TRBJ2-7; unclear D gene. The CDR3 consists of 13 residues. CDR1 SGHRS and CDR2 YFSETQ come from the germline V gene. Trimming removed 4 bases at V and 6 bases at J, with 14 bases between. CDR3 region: CASSPVVRSEQYF. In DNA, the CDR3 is TGCGCCAGCAGCCCGGTCGTGAGGTCCGAGCAGTACTTC.

The CDR3 spells CASSLVLGRGHNEQYF. The CDR3, as DNA: TGCGCCAGCAGCTTGGTGCTTGGCAGGGGGCACAACGAGCAGTACTTC. The chain is built from TRBV5-1 and TRBJ2-7; 8 nucleotides match TRBD1. CDR3 length equals 16 residues. Germline CDR1 reads SGHRS; CDR2 reads YFSETQ. Trimming took 0 bases from V and 5 from J; bases not matched to a gene: 10. Supplemented by reference TRBV5-1 and TRBJ2-7, the full variable domain reads KAGVTQTPRYLIKTRGQQVTLSCSPISGHRSVSWYQQTPGQGLQFLFEYFSETQRNKGNFPGRFSGRQFSNSRSEMNVSTLELGDSALYLCASSLVLGRGHNEQYFGPGTRLTVT.

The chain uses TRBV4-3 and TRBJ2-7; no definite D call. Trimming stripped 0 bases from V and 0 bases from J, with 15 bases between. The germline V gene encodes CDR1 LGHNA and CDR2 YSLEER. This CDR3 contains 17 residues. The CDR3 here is CASSQERRYWSSYEQYF. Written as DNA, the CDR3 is TGCGCCAGCAGCCAAGAACGACGATACTGGAGCTCCTACGAGCAGTACTTC.

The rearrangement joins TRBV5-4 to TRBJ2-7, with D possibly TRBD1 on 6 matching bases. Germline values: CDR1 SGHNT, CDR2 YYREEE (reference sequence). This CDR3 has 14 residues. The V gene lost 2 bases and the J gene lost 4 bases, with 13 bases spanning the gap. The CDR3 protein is CASSFGQGNYEQYF. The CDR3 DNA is TGTGCCAGCAGCTTCGGGCAGGGGAATTACGAGCAGTACTTC. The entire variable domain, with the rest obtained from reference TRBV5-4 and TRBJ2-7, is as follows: ETGVTQSPTHLIKTRGQQVTLRCSSQSGHNTVSWYQQALGQGPQFIFQYYREEENGRGNFPPRFSGLQFPNYSSELNVNALELDDSALYLCASSFGQGNYEQYFGPGTRLTVT.

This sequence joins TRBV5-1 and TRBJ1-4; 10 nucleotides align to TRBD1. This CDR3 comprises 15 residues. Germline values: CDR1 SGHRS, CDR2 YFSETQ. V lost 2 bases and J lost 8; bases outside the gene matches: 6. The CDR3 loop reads CASSFGTGVSEKLFF. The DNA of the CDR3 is TGCGCCAGCAGCTTCGGGACAGGGGTTAGCGAAAAACTGTTTTTT. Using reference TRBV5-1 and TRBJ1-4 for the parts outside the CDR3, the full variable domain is KAGVTQTPRYLIKTRGQQVTLSCSPISGHRSVSWYQQTPGQGLQFLFEYFSETQRNKGNFPGRFSGRQFSNSRSEMNVSTLELGDSALYLCASSFGTGVSEKLFFGSGTQLSVL.

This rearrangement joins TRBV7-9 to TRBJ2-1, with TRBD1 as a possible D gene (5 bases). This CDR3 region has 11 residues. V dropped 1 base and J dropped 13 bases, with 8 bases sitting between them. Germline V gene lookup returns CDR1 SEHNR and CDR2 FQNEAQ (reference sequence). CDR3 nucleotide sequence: TGTGCCAGCAGCTTAGACAGGCTACAGTTCTTC. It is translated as CASSLDRLQFF.

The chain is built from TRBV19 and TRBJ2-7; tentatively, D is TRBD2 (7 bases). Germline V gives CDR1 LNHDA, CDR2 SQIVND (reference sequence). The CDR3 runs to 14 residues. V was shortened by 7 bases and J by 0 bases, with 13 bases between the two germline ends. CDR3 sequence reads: CASIGGAPSYEQYF. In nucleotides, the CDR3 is TGTGCCAGTATAGGGGGGGCGCCCTCCTACGAGCAGTACTTC.

CDR3 nucleotide sequence: TGTGCCAGCAGCTCCGGGACCCACGGTGGAGAGACCCAGTACTTC. Protein sequence: CASSSGTHGGETQYF. This chain connects TRBV7-9 to TRBJ2-5, with D perhaps TRBD1 or TRBD2 (5 bases each). Germline-derived CDR1 and CDR2 are SEHNR and FQNEAQ (reference sequence). The CDR3 extends over 15 amino acids. V gave up 4 bases and J gave up 4 bases, with 16 bases separating them.

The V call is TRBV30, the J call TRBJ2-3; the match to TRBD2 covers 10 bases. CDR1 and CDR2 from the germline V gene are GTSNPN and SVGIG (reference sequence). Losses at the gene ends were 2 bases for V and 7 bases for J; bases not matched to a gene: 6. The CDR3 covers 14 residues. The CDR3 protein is CAWSPSGGVYTQYF. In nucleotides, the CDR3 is TGTGCCTGGAGTCCCAGCGGGGGGGTTTATACGCAGTATTTT.

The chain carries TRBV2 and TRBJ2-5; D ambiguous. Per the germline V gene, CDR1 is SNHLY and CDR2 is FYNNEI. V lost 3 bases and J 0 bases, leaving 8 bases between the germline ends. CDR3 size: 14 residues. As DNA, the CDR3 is TGTGCCAGCAGTGAGAAGGCTCACCAAGAGACCCAGTACTTC. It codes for CASSEKAHQETQYF.